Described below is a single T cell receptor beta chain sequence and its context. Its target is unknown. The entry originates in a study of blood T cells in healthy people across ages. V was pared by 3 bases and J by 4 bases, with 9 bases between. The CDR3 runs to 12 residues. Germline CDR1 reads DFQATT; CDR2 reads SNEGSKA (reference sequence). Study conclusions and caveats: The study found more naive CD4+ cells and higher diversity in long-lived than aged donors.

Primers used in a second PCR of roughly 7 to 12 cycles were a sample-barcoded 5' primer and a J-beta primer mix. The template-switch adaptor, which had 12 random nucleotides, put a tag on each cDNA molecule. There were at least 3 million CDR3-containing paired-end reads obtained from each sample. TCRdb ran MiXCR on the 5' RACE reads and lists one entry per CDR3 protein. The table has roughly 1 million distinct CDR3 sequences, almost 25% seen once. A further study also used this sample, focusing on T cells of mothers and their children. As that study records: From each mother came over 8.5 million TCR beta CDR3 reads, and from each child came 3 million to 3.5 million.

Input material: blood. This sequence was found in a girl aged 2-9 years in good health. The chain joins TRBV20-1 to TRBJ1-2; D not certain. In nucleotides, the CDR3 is TGCAGTGCTAGTCAACCCGTCTATGGCTACACCTTC. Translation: CSASQPVYGYTF.